This T cell receptor (beta chain) was recovered during a study of low-dose radiotherapy and immunotherapy resistance in tumors. In the study overall: Cohort 2 was treated with 1 Gy per fraction every two weeks, amounting to 13 Gy across 26 weeks.

This clonotype was detected many times. Time point noted: after trial treatment. Treatment described: LDRT plus nivolumab, ipilimumab, low-dose cyclophosphamide and aspirin (RACIN trial). cDNA synthesis used a TRAV/TRBV-specific primer set for both chains. With a constant-region primer and a V-primer adapter, TCRs were subjected to around 20 PCR cycles of amplification. TCRdb ran MiXCR on the reads and lists one entry per CDR3 protein. Here the sample spans more than 90,000 distinct CDR3 sequences, about 20% being singletons. Germline V gene lookup returns CDR1 SEHNR and CDR2 FQNEAQ (reference sequence). Trimming shortened V by 3 bases and J by 3 bases, and 15 bases separated the two germline ends. The CDR3 sequence is 15 residues long.

V gene TRBV7-9 combines with J gene TRBJ2-7; D may match TRBD1 or TRBD2 (5 bases each). The sequences come from PBMCs, collected after low-dose radiotherapy plus immunotherapy. This TCR derives from a male donor with prostate cancer. The CDR3 protein is CASSLGERIGYEQYF. CDR3 in DNA: TGTGCCAGCAGCTTGGGGGAGAGAATAGGCTACGAGCAGTACTTC.